This record looks at one T cell receptor beta chain sequence and its context. Its target is not known. This entry belongs to a study of HIV-infected children after antiretroviral therapy interruption. The overall study: Recorded EBV and CMV exposure existed for most children. For the interruption arm, samples span week 0 through about 3 years after study end. General study results and limits: The Gini coefficient of naive CD4+ repertoires rose, returning to baseline by 3 years. The CD45RA+ naive sort may contain some EMRA or stem memory cells.

Unique molecular identifiers were included in an RNA-based 3' RACE TCR library. TCRdb fed the 3' RACE reads into MiXCR, producing one record per CDR3 protein. The table lists some 40,000 distinct CDR3 sequences, approximately 7% of them singletons. Germline CDR1 and CDR2: LNHDA and SQIVND (reference sequence). This CDR3 has 15 amino acids. V dropped 7 bases and J dropped 4; count of bases not matched to a gene: 10. Documented treatment: PENTA 11 planned treatment interruption arm or continuous ART arm. The sequence derives from a pool of human donors with HIV. This specimen consisted of CD45RA+ CD4+ T cells from PBMCs, pooled from several time points, obtained from a donor given antiretroviral therapy, either interrupted or continuous. Subset reported: naive CD4+ CD45RA+ CD45RO- T cells. V is TRBV19 and J is TRBJ2-1; 7 positions agree with TRBD2. CDR3 sequence: CASKNKRGPYNEQFF. DNA for the CDR3: TGTGCCAGTAAGAATAAGCGGGGCCCTTACAATGAGCAGTTCTTC.